These 30 T cell receptor beta chains originate from one sample sequenced in a study of cytomegalovirus exposure and HLA in healthy donors. It was with 60 Vbeta and 13 Jbeta primers that the PCR ran. Sequencing was performed with immunoSEQ multiplex PCR; in TCRdb, only in-frame clones are kept and a portion is missing. The table records some 200,000 clones, 79% of them present only once. Material for sequencing was PBMCs. These TCRs come from a girl aged 5 to 17 in good health and CMV-seropositive.

The chain employs TRBV5-5 and TRBJ2-5; 11 nucleotides line up with TRBD1. The V segment lost 0 bases and the J segment 3 bases; nucleotides outside the gene matches: 4. This CDR3 region has 16 residues. Germline lookup yields CDR1 SGHKS and CDR2 YYEKEE (reference sequence). The CDR3 region has the DNA TGTGCCAGCAGCTTGGGTGGGACAGGGGGAGAAGAGACCCAGTACTTC. Protein product: CASSLGGTGGEETQYF.

This clone was picked up one time. This chain uses TRBV19 with TRBJ2-1; 9 bases are a match to TRBD2. Trimming cost V 9 bases and J 5 bases; bases outside gene matches: 11. The germline V gene has CDR1 LNHDA and CDR2 SQIVND (reference sequence). The length of the CDR3 is 15 residues. CDR3 nucleotide sequence: TGTGCCAGCGATGCGGGGGGGCGGATTGACAATGAGCAGTTCTTC. Protein: CASDAGGRIDNEQFF.

The chain employs TRBV6-1 and TRBJ1-3, with D tentatively TRBD1 (6 bases). Germline V gives CDR1 MNHNS, CDR2 SASEGT. CDR3 size: 14 residues. V lost 7 bases, J lost 0 bases, and 10 bases lay in between. CDR3 loop: CASMGGPSGNTIYF. The CDR3 DNA is TGTGCCAGCATGGGGGGGCCCTCTGGAAACACCATATATTTT.

This clone was picked up one time. V usage is TRBV9 and J usage is TRBJ2-3; 16 bases align to TRBD2. The CDR3 loop spans 18 amino acids. The V segment lost 6 bases and the J segment 4 bases; nucleotides outside the gene matches: 11. The germline gives CDR1 SGDLS, CDR2 YYNGEE. CDR3 nucleotide sequence: TGTGCCAGCAACCGGGCCGGGACTAGCGGGGGGGTCGCAGATACGCAGTATTTT. Protein product: CASNRAGTSGGVADTQYF.

The chain recombines TRBV2 with TRBJ1-2; weak D call: TRBD1 (5 bases). Germline V gene data show CDR1 as SNHLY and CDR2 as FYNNEI. This CDR3 has 12 amino acids. The ends were cut back, 4 bases at V and 5 bases at J, with 8 bases in the middle. The CDR3 sequence: CASSGGLYGYTF. The CDR3 DNA reads TGTGCCAGCAGTGGGGGACTTTATGGCTACACCTTC.

The chain links TRBV10-2 to TRBJ2-3, with D perhaps matching TRBD2 (5 bases). V gave up 2 bases and J gave up 4 bases, with 10 bases separating them. In germline, CDR1 is WSHSY, CDR2 SAAADI. The CDR3 has 14 amino acids. The CDR3 is CASSEEGWSDTQYF. DNA for the CDR3: TGCGCCAGCAGTGAGGAGGGTTGGTCAGATACGCAGTATTTT.

The chain has TRBV5-6 and TRBJ2-1, with 14 bases identical to TRBD2. The CDR3 is 15 amino acids. J lost 10 bases, V lost 4 bases, and 7 bases had no gene match. Germline V gives CDR1 SGHDT, CDR2 YYEEEE. CDR3 sequence (DNA): TGTGCCAGCAGCACCGGACTAGCGGGGGGCGGGGAGCAGTTCTTC. Its translation is CASSTGLAGGGEQFF.

This clone showed up just once. DNA of the CDR3: TGCGCCAGTGGAACACAGGGGGCCCTCTACGAGCAGTACTTC. It encodes CASGTQGALYEQYF. This chain joins TRBV5-1 and TRBJ2-7; TRBD1 aligns across 9 bases. This CDR3 contains 14 residues. Looked up from germline, CDR1 is SGHRS and CDR2 is YFSETQ. V lost 8 bases, J lost 3 bases, and 9 bases stayed unmatched.

V is TRBV7-2 and J is TRBJ2-3, with TRBD2 as a possible D gene (6 bases). V was shortened by 7 bases and J by 0 bases, with 11 bases between the two germline ends. The CDR3 is made up of 14 amino acids. The germline V gene encodes CDR1 SGHTA and CDR2 FQGNSA. The CDR3 here is CASTSGVSTDTQYF. The CDR3 DNA reads TGTGCCAGCACCTCGGGGGTTAGCACAGATACGCAGTATTTT.

The genes are TRBV12-2 and TRBJ2-2; the DNA was not used to check the table's D call, TRBD2. TRBV12-2 is an annotated pseudogene. CDR3 size: 12 residues. This CDR3 is CASSWNTGELFF. In nucleotides, the CDR3 is TGTGCAAGTTCGTGGAACACCGGGGAGCTGTTTTTT.

The chain has TRBV5-4 and TRBJ1-6, with 7 positions matching TRBD1. CDR1 and CDR2 (germline): SGHNT, YYREEE (reference sequence). The ends lost 3 bases at V and 6 bases at J; junction bases unmatched: 6. This CDR3 region has 15 residues. In DNA, the CDR3 is TGTGCCAGCAGCTCTGAGGGACAGATTAATTCACCCCTCCACTTT. This translates into CASSSEGQINSPLHF.

This clone was seen only a few times. This rearrangement joins TRBV6-5 to TRBJ2-7, with D maybe TRBD1 (7 bases). The CDR3 length is 15 residues. Germline lookup yields CDR1 MNHEY and CDR2 SVGAGI. The V gene lost 0 bases and the J gene lost 0 bases, with 9 bases spanning the gap. The CDR3 spells CASSYSQGGSYEQYF. The CDR3 DNA reads as TGTGCCAGCAGTTACTCGCAGGGGGGCTCCTACGAGCAGTACTTC.

The chain joins TRBV21-1 to TRBJ1-1; the table's D call TRBD1 went unverified against the DNA. TRBV21-1 is deemed a pseudogene. The CDR3 has 21 amino acids. CDR3 sequence reads: CASSSHHDFGTGVPMNTEAFF. The CDR3 DNA follows: TGTGCCAGCAGTTCCCATCACGATTTCGGGACAGGTGTCCCTATGAACACTGAAGCTTTCTTT.

The V gene is TRBV9, the J gene TRBJ2-1; 10 bases match TRBD2. This CDR3 spans 15 amino acids. The V segment lost 4 bases and the J segment 8 bases; nucleotides outside the gene matches: 9. The germline CDR1 and CDR2 sequences are SGDLS and YYNGEE. CDR3 region: CASSNQAGGPDEQFF. The CDR3 DNA reads TGTGCCAGCAGCAACCAAGCGGGGGGGCCGGATGAGCAGTTCTTC.

The gene calls are TRBV5-1 and TRBJ2-7, with 8 bases identical to TRBD1. CDR3 length equals 14 residues. After removal of 0 bases from V and 2 bases from J, the junction contained 1 base not matched to a gene. The germline V gene encodes CDR1 SGHRS and CDR2 YFSETQ. The CDR3 DNA sequence: TGCGCCAGCAGCTTGGGGGGACAGGCCTACGAGCAGTACTTC. Translated: CASSLGGQAYEQYF.

The genes are TRBV6-6 and TRBJ2-5, with 7 bases lining up with TRBD1. The trim removed 7 bases at V and 5 bases at J, leaving 13 bases unmatched. The CDR3 runs to 15 residues. Germline-derived CDR1 and CDR2 are MNHNY and SVGAGI (reference sequence). The CDR3 sequence is CASIKQGRQGETQYF. The CDR3 bases are TGTGCCAGCATCAAACAGGGGCGGCAGGGGGAGACCCAGTACTTC.

The gene calls are TRBV6-8 and TRBJ1-5; D is possibly TRBD1 (5 bases). Trimming stripped 2 bases from V and 9 bases from J, with 14 bases between. CDR1 MNHGY and CDR2 SAAAGT come from the germline V gene. CDR3 length: 14 amino acids. CDR3 sequence (DNA): TGTGCCAGCAGTTACGGGCAGGGTGGGCGGCCCCAGCATTTT. Amino acid sequence: CASSYGQGGRPQHF.

The CDR3 loop reads CASSPRPTGWAYSNQPQHF. For the CDR3, the DNA is TGTGCCAGCAGTCCCCGCCCGACAGGGTGGGCCTATAGCAATCAGCCCCAGCATTTT. The gene calls are TRBV27 and TRBJ1-5, with 7 nucleotides matching TRBD1. The CDR3 contains 19 residues. CDR1 and CDR2 (germline): MNHEY, SMNVEV (reference sequence). V lost 5 bases, J lost 0 bases, and 16 bases stayed unmatched.

This chain links TRBV7-2 with TRBJ2-7, with TRBD2 matching 16 bases. CDR1 and CDR2 (germline): SGHTA, FQGNSA. The CDR3 runs to 18 residues. Trimming removed 5 bases from V and 2 bases from J; junction bases left unmatched: 9. CDR3 residues: CASSARPGLAGGPYEQYF. The CDR3 DNA sequence: TGTGCCAGCAGCGCCCGACCGGGACTAGCGGGGGGGCCCTACGAGCAGTACTTC.

The rearrangement joins TRBV6-1 to TRBJ2-3; D possibly corresponds to TRBD2 (5 bases). Germline V gene data show CDR1 as MNHNS and CDR2 as SASEGT. The CDR3 loop spans 14 amino acids. The V end was cut by 5 bases, the J end by 0 bases, with 9 bases between. CDR3 DNA sequence: TGTGCCAGCAGTTCCGGGGATAGCACAGATACGCAGTATTTT. This sequence encodes CASSSGDSTDTQYF.

The rearrangement uses TRBV4-3 and TRBJ2-1; possibly TRBD1 for D (5 bases). CDR3 length: 14 residues. CDR1 and CDR2 from the germline V gene are LGHNA and YSLEER. Trimming took 0 bases from V and 4 from J, leaving 7 bases between them. This CDR3 is CASSQDRDYNEQFF. DNA of the CDR3: TGCGCCAGCAGCCAAGACAGGGATTACAATGAGCAGTTCTTC.

The chain has TRBV6-6 and TRBJ1-1; no reliable D call. This CDR3 comprises 14 residues. Per the germline V gene, CDR1 is MNHNY and CDR2 is SVGAGI (reference sequence). V was pared by 3 bases and J by 0 bases, with 8 bases between. The CDR3 here is CASSYYPVNTEAFF. Written as DNA, the CDR3 is TGTGCCAGCAGTTATTATCCAGTGAACACTGAAGCTTTCTTT.

In DNA, the CDR3 is TGCGCCAGCAGCCAAGCGGGACACCCGAACACTGAAGCTTTCTTT. Amino acids: CASSQAGHPNTEAFF. This rearrangement joins TRBV4-1 to TRBJ1-1; perhaps TRBD1 as D (6 bases). Germline V gene data show CDR1 as MGHRA and CDR2 as YSYEKL. Trimming left V 1 base short and J 1 base short, with 10 bases between. The CDR3 extends over 15 amino acids.

This chain uses TRBV7-8 with TRBJ1-4; 8 nucleotides line up with TRBD1. V lost 8 bases and J lost 3; bases outside the gene matches: 8. Germline V lookup: CDR1 SGHVS, CDR2 FQNEAQ. This CDR3 is 15 amino acids long. CDR3 DNA: TGTGCCAGCGGATTCCAGGGGGCGGCTAATGAAAAACTGTTTTTT. Translated: CASGFQGAANEKLFF.

The CDR3 sequence is CASSEVASGGASTDTQYF. In DNA, the CDR3 is TGTGCCAGCAGTGAAGTGGCTAGCGGGGGGGCCAGCACAGATACGCAGTATTTT. The V call is TRBV6-1, the J call TRBJ2-3; 12 bases align to TRBD2. V was clipped by 1 base and J by 0 bases; unmatched bases: 5. The CDR3 runs 18 residues. Germline lookup yields CDR1 MNHNS and CDR2 SASEGT.

CDR3 amino acids: CASSPGGRGYGYTF. The CDR3 DNA follows: TGCGCCAGCAGCCCAGGGGGAAGGGGCTATGGCTACACCTTC. V is TRBV4-3 and J is TRBJ1-2, with 7 nucleotides matching TRBD1. Germline trimming cut 4 bases from V and 4 bases from J; bases unmatched to any gene: 6. The germline CDR1 and CDR2 sequences are LGHNA and YSLEER. The CDR3 covers 14 residues.

This clone occurred a few times. The same CDR3 can be traced to other DNA sequences in this sample. The chain links TRBV5-5 to TRBJ1-5, with D hard to call. This CDR3 comprises 15 residues. Per germline, CDR1 SGHKS and CDR2 YYEKEE (reference sequence). V lost 0 bases, J lost 0 bases, and 7 bases lay in between. This CDR3 reads CASSLGSGSNQPQHF. The CDR3 nucleotides read TGTGCCAGCAGCTTGGGGTCCGGTAGCAATCAGCCCCAGCATTTT.

The V and J genes are TRBV6-5 and TRBJ1-2; 7 bases map to TRBD1. V lost 5 bases, J lost 8 bases, and 8 bases stayed unmatched. Per the germline V gene, CDR1 is MNHEY and CDR2 is SVGAGI. This CDR3 contains 13 residues. The CDR3 here is CASSRQGSSGYTF. As DNA, the CDR3 is TGTGCCAGCAGTCGACAGGGTTCTAGCGGCTACACCTTC.

The V gene is TRBV4-1, the J gene TRBJ1-2; TRBD1 is a possible D gene (5 bases). Germline-derived CDR1 and CDR2 are MGHRA and YSYEKL. The CDR3 spans 16 residues. The ends were cut back, 3 bases at V and 6 bases at J, with 20 bases in the middle. CDR3 sequence (DNA): TGCGCCAGCAGCCAGGGGGGGAGGGGTCCCCGGGATGGCTACACCTTC. It specifies CASSQGGRGPRDGYTF.

J is TRBJ2-4 and V is TRBV5-1, with 7 bases that match TRBD1. The CDR3 loop spans 14 amino acids. CDR1 is SGHRS and CDR2 is YFSETQ in the germline V gene. Trimming took 1 base from V and 4 from J; bases not matched to a gene: 2. The CDR3 nucleotides are TGCGCCAGCAGCTTGTTACAGGGGAAAAACATTCAGTACTTC. Its translation: CASSLLQGKNIQYF.